The TCR beta chain under discussion was sequenced for a study of blood T cell repertoires in COVID-19. Study overall: Sources were T cells, B-cell-depleted T cells, or PBMCs; the material itself was cDNA or gDNA.

This clone showed up just once. The repertoire was sequenced with immunoSEQ multiplex PCR; TCRdb's copy has only in-frame clones and lacks some. The sample comprises about 130,000 clones, just under 85% of which are singletons, and roughly 13% rests with the top ten. This TCR was sampled from a human donor in a cohort sampled during active COVID-19. Sequenced material: peripheral blood.

The CDR3 here is CASTQTATSTDTQYF. The CDR3 region has the DNA TGTGCCAGTACCCAAACGGCGACTAGCACAGATACGCAGTATTTT. This chain joins TRBV19 and TRBJ2-3; D gene ambiguous. Between the trimmed V and J ends, which lost 7 bases and 0 bases, there was a span of 14 bases. This CDR3 region has 15 residues. Per the germline V gene, CDR1 is LNHDA and CDR2 is SQIVND (reference sequence).